The clone carrying this T cell receptor beta chain showed up just a few times. Its antigen is as yet unknown. These data originate in a study of T cells after yellow fever vaccination. Findings and caveats of the study: Most primary-vaccination clones recurred post-booster (roughly 97% CD4, around 86% CD8).

Each CDR3 protein is one row after TCRdb ran MiXCR on the 5' RACE reads. The sample consists of 360,000 or so distinct CDR3 sequences, approximately 10% of them appearing once. The source of this sequence is a man aged 18 to 30 who received the YFV17D yellow fever vaccine. The input for sequencing was PBMCs, taken on the day of the first yellow fever vaccination.

The CDR3 is CASRPRSRQTNTEAFF. As DNA, the CDR3 is TGTGCCAGCAGGCCAAGATCTAGACAGACGAACACTGAAGCTTTCTTT. V and J are TRBV7-2 and TRBJ1-1, with TRBD1 as a possible D gene (5 bases). From germline, CDR1 is SGHTA and CDR2 FQGNSA. V was cut by 6 bases and J by 1 base, with 18 bases left in between. This CDR3 region has 16 residues.